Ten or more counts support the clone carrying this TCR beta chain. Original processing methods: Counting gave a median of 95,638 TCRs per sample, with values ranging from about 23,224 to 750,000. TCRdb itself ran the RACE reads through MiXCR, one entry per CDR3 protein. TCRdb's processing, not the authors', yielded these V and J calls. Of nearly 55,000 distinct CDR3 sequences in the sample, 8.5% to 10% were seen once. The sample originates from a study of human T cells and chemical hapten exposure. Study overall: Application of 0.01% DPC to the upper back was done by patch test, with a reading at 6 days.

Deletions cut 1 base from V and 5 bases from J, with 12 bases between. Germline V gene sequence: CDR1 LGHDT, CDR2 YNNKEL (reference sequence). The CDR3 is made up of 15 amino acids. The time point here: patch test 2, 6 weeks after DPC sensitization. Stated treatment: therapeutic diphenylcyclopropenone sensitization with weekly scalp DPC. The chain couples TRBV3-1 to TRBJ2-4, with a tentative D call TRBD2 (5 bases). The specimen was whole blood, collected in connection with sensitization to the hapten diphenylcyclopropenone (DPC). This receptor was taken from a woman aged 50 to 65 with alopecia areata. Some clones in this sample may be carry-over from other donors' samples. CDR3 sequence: CASSQAWEKENIQYF. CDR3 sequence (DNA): TGTGCCAGCAGCCAAGCGTGGGAGAAGGAAAACATTCAGTACTTC.